These T cell receptor beta chains were read from a single sample in a study of regulatory T cells in long-lasting Graves disease. TCRdb reprocessed the multiplex PCR reads with MiXCR, giving one entry per CDR3 protein. The sample has over 300,000 distinct CDR3 sequences; about 19% are singletons. The specimen was peripheral blood mononuclear cells (PBMCs), collected when the disease was refractory, from a patient treated with antithyroid drugs. Source of these receptors: a female donor with Graves disease. Each CDR3 is given with its conserved first and last residue.

j_call v_call cdr3_aa
TRBJ1-6 TRBV5-1 CASSLEGGRGNSPLHF
TRBJ1-6 TRBV12-3/TRBV12-4 CASSPFGGGSPLHF
TRBJ1-2 TRBV7-9 CASTPRGDYGYTF
TRBJ2-4 TRBV19 CASSTGTGGEVAKNIQYF
TRBJ2-1 TRBV11-2 CASSRRLAGFGTYNEQFF
TRBJ2-5 TRBV5-8 CVSSVGTLKQETQYF
TRBJ2-2 TRBV11-2 CASSLEGLAGGRDTGELFF
TRBJ2-5 TRBV25-1 CASRAGTNHGTQYF
TRBJ1-3 TRBV30 CAWGFYRGTGNTIYF
TRBJ2-5 TRBV7-3 CASAGETQYF
TRBJ2-7 TRBV19 CATQPSQGAGYEQYF
TRBJ2-3 TRBV12-3/TRBV12-4 CASSFGTSLADTQYF
TRBJ2-2 TRBV20-1 CSAVTLTGELFF
TRBJ1-1 TRBV24-1 CATSLTGVAEAFF
TRBJ1-1 TRBV15 CATSRDLGGKEAFF
TRBJ2-2 TRBV5-1 CASSFRLLNTGELFF
TRBJ1-2 TRBV30 CAWTPGTANYGYTF
TRBJ1-1 TRBV7-9 CASSLYWDLNTEAFF
TRBJ1-5 TRBV28 CASSHRDRNQPQHF
TRBJ2-3 TRBV14 CASSQGRGGLFTDTQYF
TRBJ2-5 TRBV6-1 CASSSYSGRARETQYF
TRBJ1-2 TRBV28 CASRYRGSGYTF
TRBJ2-7 TRBV28 CASTLGVTYEQYF
TRBJ1-3 TRBV9 CASSVAVGRPGNTIYF
TRBJ2-7 TRBV6-1 CASSPPFGTYPNYEQYF
TRBJ1-6 TRBV11-2 CASSLEGQSPGSPLHF
TRBJ1-1 TRBV12-3/TRBV12-4 CASSFSGGRGNTEAFF
TRBJ1-4 TRBV5-8 CASSLGGPGIEEKLFF
TRBJ1-2 TRBV18 CASSPEKGGVYGYTF
TRBJ1-1 TRBV5-6 CASSLQGALGTEAFF
TRBJ2-2 TRBV3-1 CASSQPGMNTGELFF
TRBJ1-2 TRBV30 CAWSVFGVSYGYTF
TRBJ2-1 TRBV7-2 CASSLGGGEQFF
TRBJ1-1 TRBV6-5 CASSYDRGNTEAFF
TRBJ2-2 TRBV19 CASSMLPFTGELFF
TRBJ1-1 TRBV5-4 CASSKGQGLNTEAFF
TRBJ1-1 TRBV19 CASSRTGTGGRGTEAFF
TRBJ1-6 TRBV4-1 CASSQRQGSNSPLHF
TRBJ1-2 TRBV18 CASSPMEGAGYTF
TRBJ1-1 TRBV27 CASSIQTGGGTEAFF
TRBJ1-2 TRBV4-3 CASSQDGQVRINYGYTF
TRBJ1-5 TRBV18 CASSPPGQGRWPQHF
TRBJ1-2 TRBV20-1 CSATRAQNYGYTF
TRBJ2-7 TRBV20-1 CSAPIGLAGYEQYF
TRBJ1-1 TRBV18 CASSPLAAGWNTEAFF
TRBJ1-2 TRBV7-9 CASSLAKSGTGIGYTF
TRBJ1-1 TRBV18 CASSPPSYQGTGGAFF
TRBJ1-1 TRBV6-9 CASSYTKGQGTEAFF
. TRBV18 CASSLLRNQPQYF
TRBJ1-4 TRBV28 CASSLMNEKLFF
TRBJ2-6 TRBV28 CASSLGSVFGANVLTF
TRBJ2-4 TRBV5-1 CASSPAGAEKNIQYF
TRBJ1-4 TRBV7-2 CASSLGGFVSREKLFF
TRBJ2-7 TRBV28 CASSLGPGGRTEQYF
TRBJ1-4 TRBV12-3/TRBV12-4 CASSLRGRDSEKLFF
TRBJ1-2 TRBV12-5 CASGFANYGYTF
TRBJ1-1 TRBV7-9 CASSSGLASFF
TRBJ2-5 TRBV7-2 CASSPWPRETQYF
TRBJ2-3 TRBV11-3 CASSVPTGTYSADTQYF